A selection of T cell receptor beta chains follows, all from one sample in a study of shared T cell receptors in the human thymus. Measured with immunoSEQ multiplex PCR; TCRdb has only the in-frame clones, and not every one. The sample holds hundreds of thousands of clones; more than 75% are singletons and the top ten take about 0.0094%. These same records also appear under a second study, on human thymus T cells.

The sample taken for sequencing was thymocytes. The receptors come from a boy in the first two years of life with a congenital heart defect. The CDR3 runs from the conserved cysteine through the conserved F or W. D genes are given only for firm matches. Clone sizes are given selectively: once, few, many, or a class where the clone is expanded.

>TRBV23-1|-|few|TRBJ1-3
TGCGCCAGCGGATTCGACTTTCTTGGTGGAAACACCATATATTTT
CASGFDFLGGNTIYF
>TRBV25-1|TRBD1|-|TRBJ2-7
TGTGCCAGCAGTGAATCGCCCGGGACAGGGGAATCCTACGAGCAGTACTTC
CASSESPGTGESYEQYF
>TRBV9|-|-|TRBJ1-1
TGTGCCAGCAGCGTAGGACAGGCGAGCCTGAACACTGAAGCTTTCTTT
CASSVGQASLNTEAFF
>TRBV4-3|-|-|TRBJ1-6
TGCGCCAGCAGCCAAAGGTCGGGACACGGGTCCGGAGTTGGAAATTCACCCCTCCACTTT
CASSQRSGHGSGVGNSPLHF
>TRBV14|-|-|TRBJ2-7
TGTGCCAGCAGCCACCGACCTAGACCTCCCTACGAGCAGTACTTC
CASSHRPRPPYEQYF
>TRBV5-6|-|-|TRBJ1-1
TGTGCCAGCAGCCCCCCGTGGACACCTAAGAACACTGAAGCTTTCTTT
CASSPPWTPKNTEAFF
>TRBV4-3|-|-|TRBJ2-5
TGCGCCAGCAGCCAAGGGCTAGCCCTCCAAGAGACCCAGTACTTC
CASSQGLALQETQYF
>TRBV6-5|TRBD1|-|TRBJ2-3
TGTGCCAGCAGTCCCGGGACAGACACAGATACGCAGTATTTT
CASSPGTDTDTQYF
>TRBV16|TRBD2|few|TRBJ2-2
TGTGCCAGCAGCCAATTAAGCGGGAGAGGATCCGGGGAGCTGTTTTTT
CASSQLSGRGSGELFF
>TRBV27|TRBD2|-|TRBJ2-3
TGTGCCAGCACGACGTCCCCCACTAGCGGGGCAAAGGCAGATACGCAGTATTTT
CASTTSPTSGAKADTQYF
>TRBV13|-|-|TRBJ1-2
TGTGCCAGCAGCTTAAATCAGGGGCGCGACTATGGCTACACCTTC
CASSLNQGRDYGYTF
>TRBV5-6|-|-|TRBJ1-1
TGTGCCAGCAGGACTACTTGGGGAACCGCTTTCTTT
CASRTTWGTAFF
>TRBV9|-|-|TRBJ2-3
TGTGCCAGCAGCGTAGAGAGTAGCGGTACGCAGTATTTT
CASSVESSGTQYF
>TRBV7-9|TRBD1|-|TRBJ1-1
TGTGCCAGCTGGGACAGGGGGAACACTGAAGCTTTCTTT
CASWDRGNTEAFF
>TRBV2|-|-|TRBJ1-1
TGTGCCAGCAGTGATGAAACCTCAGGGCACACTGAAGCTTTCTTT
CASSDETSGHTEAFF
>TRBV4-3|-|-|TRBJ2-1
TGCGCCAGCAGCCAACTCCGGAGAGCTACCTACAATGAGCAGTTCTTC
CASSQLRRATYNEQFF
>TRBV30|TRBD2|-|TRBJ2-5
TGTGCCTGGAGTCTTTCTGCTAGCGGACAAGAGACCCAGTACTTC
CAWSLSASGQETQYF
>TRBV27|-|-|TRBJ2-1
TGTGCCAGCAGTTTAGACGGGAGAAAGTACAATGAGCAGTTCTTC
CASSLDGRKYNEQFF
>TRBV2|TRBD2|-|TRBJ2-3
TGTGCCAGCACCTCCCCGACTAGCGGTTACACAGATACGCAGTATTTT
CASTSPTSGYTDTQYF
>TRBV28|TRBD1|-|TRBJ1-5
TGTGCCAGCACATCTCGGACAGGGCACCTTCATCAGCCCCAGCATTTT
CASTSRTGHLHQPQHF
>TRBV27|-|-|TRBJ2-7
TGTGCCAGCAGTTTTTATCCAGGCTCCTACGAGCAGTACTTC
CASSFYPGSYEQYF
>TRBV5-4|TRBD1|-|TRBJ2-7
TGTGCCAGCAGCTTATCCGGACAGGGTAGGGGTTACGAGCAGTACTTC
CASSLSGQGRGYEQYF
>TRBV4-1|-|-|TRBJ2-1
TGCGCCAGCAGCCACCTCTTAGGGGGCAATGAGCAGTTCTTC
CASSHLLGGNEQFF
>TRBV28|-|once|TRBJ2-2
TGTGCCAGCAGTTTTGACACCCCGCCCGTGGCGAACACCGGGGAGCTGTTTTTT
CASSFDTPPVANTGELFF
>TRBV19|TRBD1|-|TRBJ2-5
TGTGCCAGCCGGACAGGGGGCATGGGGACCCAGTACTTC
CASRTGGMGTQYF
>TRBV7-6|-|-|TRBJ2-3
TGTGCCAGCAGCTTAGATCCGTACGGGACTGAGAATGGTGGAGATACGCAGTATTTT
CASSLDPYGTENGGDTQYF
>TRBV11-2|TRBD1|-|TRBJ2-7
TGTGCCAGCAGCTCCCAGGGGGCGCCGGCCTACGAGCAGTACTTC
CASSSQGAPAYEQYF
>TRBV19|-|-|TRBJ2-2
TGTGCCAGTAGCCTCGGCCCCCTCGAAGGGGTGACCGGGGAGCTGTTTTTT
CASSLGPLEGVTGELFF
>TRBV27|-|-|TRBJ1-1
TGTGCCAGCAGTTCCCGCCCTCCTATGAACACTGAAGCTTTCTTT
CASSSRPPMNTEAFF
>TRBV23-1|-|-|TRBJ1-5
TGCGCCAGCAGTCAATCACCTAATTCAGGGGACAATCAGCCCCAGCATTTT
CASSQSPNSGDNQPQHF
>TRBV7-8|TRBD1|-|TRBJ2-3
TGTGCCAGCAGCTTAGGCGACAGGGGGTTAGGGAGAGATACGCAGTATTTT
CASSLGDRGLGRDTQYF
>TRBV7-9|-|-|TRBJ2-5
TGTGCCAGCAGCTTAGGAGGGATGTACCAAGAGACCCAGTACTTC
CASSLGGMYQETQYF
>TRBV11-2|TRBD2|-|TRBJ2-1
TGTGCCAGCAGCTTAAGGACTAGATTAGGCAATGAGCAGTTCTTC
CASSLRTRLGNEQFF
>TRBV6-5|TRBD1|few|TRBJ1-3
TGTGCCAGCAGTTACCGACAGGGGCTGGGAAACACCATATATTTT
CASSYRQGLGNTIYF
>TRBV30|TRBD2|-|TRBJ2-1
TGTGCCTGGAGTGAGGCCGCTAGCGGCAACAATGAGCAGTTCTTC
CAWSEAASGNNEQFF
>TRBV7-9|-|-|TRBJ2-5
TGTGCCAGCAGCTCCGCCGGGTCGGAGATAGTGACCCAGTACTTC
CASSSAGSEIVTQYF
>TRBV30|-|-|TRBJ1-5
TGTGCCTGGAGTGCCCTGCATCGGGTGGCGGGGGTCAATCAGCCCCAGCATTTT
CAWSALHRVAGVNQPQHF
>TRBV14|TRBD2|-|TRBJ2-1
TGTGCCAGCAGCCAAGAGCGGGAGGGGTCCTACAATGAGCAGTTCTTC
CASSQEREGSYNEQFF
>TRBV28|-|-|TRBJ1-3
TGTGCCAGCAGTTTAGTGGCCAACTCTGGAAACACCATATATTTT
CASSLVANSGNTIYF
>TRBV6-5|TRBD1|few|TRBJ2-7
TGTGCCAGCAGTTACGGGACAGGGGAGGTCTACGAGCAGTACTTC
CASSYGTGEVYEQYF
>TRBV12-5|-|-|TRBJ2-2
TGTGCTAGTGGCTTCAAACAGGGGAACACCGGGGAGCTGTTTTTT
CASGFKQGNTGELFF
>TRBV5-6|TRBD2|-|TRBJ2-1
TGTGCCAGCAGCTTAGTGACTAGCGACAATGAGCAGTTCTTC
CASSLVTSDNEQFF
>TRBV4-3|-|-|TRBJ1-4
TGCGCCAGCAGCCACCAGACTCGGACAGATCCTCCTGAAAAACTGTTTTTT
CASSHQTRTDPPEKLFF
>TRBV30|TRBD2|-|TRBJ2-7
TGTGCCTGGTCAACAGCGGGAGGTGCCTACGAGCAGTACTTC
CAWSTAGGAYEQYF
>TRBV5-1|TRBD1|-|TRBJ2-7
TGCGCCAGCAGCTCGTGGACAGGTTCCTACGAGCAGTACTTC
CASSSWTGSYEQYF
>TRBV27|-|-|TRBJ2-7
TGTGCCAGCAGTTTTAACTACGGATCCTACGAGCAGTACTTC
CASSFNYGSYEQYF
>TRBV21-1|-|-|TRBJ2-5
TGTGCCATCCCGGACATGGACGGAAATCAAGAGACCCAGTACTTC
CAIPDMDGNQETQYF
>TRBV18|TRBD1|-|TRBJ1-1
TGTGCCAGCTCACTACAGGACAGGGATGAAGCTTTCTTT
CASSLQDRDEAFF
>TRBV7-2|-|-|TRBJ2-7
TGTGCCAGCAGCTCGAACGGGAGTAACGAGCAGTACTTC
CASSSNGSNEQYF
>TRBV4-3|TRBD2|few|TRBJ2-1
TGCGCCAGCAGCCACCGACTAGCGGGAGCCCAAGAGCAGTTCTTC
CASSHRLAGAQEQFF
>TRBV2|-|-|TRBJ2-3
TGTGCCAGCCCAGGACAGGAGGGAGACACAGATACGCAGTATTTT
CASPGQEGDTDTQYF
>TRBV28|-|-|TRBJ1-4
TGTGCCAGCAGTCTCACAGGGACGGGAGAAAAACTGTTTTTT
CASSLTGTGEKLFF